This T cell receptor beta chain derives from a study of PD-1 blockade in classical Hodgkin lymphoma. Clones were sequenced by immunoSEQ multiplex PCR, and TCRdb holds only the in-frame ones, with some missing. The sample contains just over 14,000 clones, about 86% of which appear only once. Germline values: CDR1 SGHKS, CDR2 YYEKEE (reference sequence). This CDR3 spans 14 amino acids. J gave up 9 bases and V 0 bases, and 3 bases lay outside the gene matches. Autologous stem cell transplantation was followed by relapse in every patient, and brentuximab vedotin exposure varied. The starting material was peripheral blood mononuclear cells (PBMCs), obtained before the second cycle of nivolumab. This receptor was taken from a human donor with classical Hodgkin lymphoma. V usage is TRBV5-5 and J usage is TRBJ2-1; 10 nucleotides line up with TRBD1. CDR3 DNA sequence: TGTGCCAGCAGCTTGGAGGGACAGGGGATTGAGCAGTTCTTC. It codes for CASSLEGQGIEQFF.